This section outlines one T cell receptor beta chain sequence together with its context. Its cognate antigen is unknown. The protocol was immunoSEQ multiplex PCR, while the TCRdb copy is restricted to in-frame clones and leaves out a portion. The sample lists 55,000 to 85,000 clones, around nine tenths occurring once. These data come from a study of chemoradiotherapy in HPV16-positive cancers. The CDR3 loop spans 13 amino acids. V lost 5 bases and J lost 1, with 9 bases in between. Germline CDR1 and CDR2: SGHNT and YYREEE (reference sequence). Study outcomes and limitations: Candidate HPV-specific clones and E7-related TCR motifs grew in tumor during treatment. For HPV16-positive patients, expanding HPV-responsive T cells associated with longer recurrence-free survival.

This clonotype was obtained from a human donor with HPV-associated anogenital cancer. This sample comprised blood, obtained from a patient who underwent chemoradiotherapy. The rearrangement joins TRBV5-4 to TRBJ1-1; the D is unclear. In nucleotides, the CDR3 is TGTGCCAGCAGAGTTACACCGAACACTGAAGCTTTCTTT. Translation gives CASRVTPNTEAFF.